The 28 T cell receptor beta chains in this list originate from one sample, sequenced in a study of T cells in Graves' hyperthyroidism and ophthalmopathy. Amplification yielded TCR beta CDR3 regions, with RNA transcripts as the source. When the TCR CDR3 underwent first-round RT-PCR, the HTBI primer set was used. TCRdb called the multiplex PCR reads again in MiXCR, with one record for every CDR3 protein. The sample shows approximately 740,000 distinct CDR3 sequences, 13% to 15% of them seen only once. The sequencing input was blood. The receptor set was obtained from a woman aged 18-29 years with Graves' hyperthyroidism.

This clonotype was recorded a few times. V and J are TRBV30 and TRBJ2-3, with TRBD2 identical over 8 bases. Per the germline V gene, CDR1 is GTSNPN and CDR2 is SVGIG (reference sequence). J lost 7 bases, V lost 4 bases, and 10 bases had no gene match. CDR3 length equals 14 residues. The CDR3 spells CAWNVREGRYTQYF. CDR3 bases: TGTGCCTGGAATGTCCGGGAGGGCCGATATACGCAGTATTTT.

This clonotype came up a few times. The chain uses TRBV12-3 or TRBV12-4 and TRBJ2-1; 9 nucleotides align to TRBD1. This CDR3 has 14 residues. V shed 7 bases, J shed 7 bases, and the junction held 8 bases outside the gene matches. The CDR3 nucleotides are TGTGCCAGCAATAAACAGGGGGCGCTTAATGAGCAGTTCTTC. Translated, it gives CASNKQGALNEQFF.

This clonotype was counted many times. The gene calls are TRBV4-2 and TRBJ2-5; TRBD2 agrees at 8 bases. The CDR3 spans 15 residues. Germline-derived CDR1 and CDR2 are LGHNA and YNFKEQ. Losses at the gene ends were 0 bases for V and 2 bases for J; bases not matched to a gene: 2. The CDR3 region is CASSQEREEQETQYF. CDR3 nucleotides: TGTGCCAGCAGCCAAGAGCGGGAGGAACAAGAGACCCAGTACTTC.

This clonotype was found many times. The J gene is TRBJ2-7, the V gene TRBV5-6; no definite D call. Germline CDR1 is SGHDT and CDR2 is YYEEEE. This CDR3 contains 15 residues. The V end was cut by 0 bases, the J end by 3 bases, with 13 bases between. CDR3 protein: CASSLVTNGVYEQYF. The CDR3 nucleotides read TGTGCCAGCAGCTTGGTGACGAATGGGGTCTACGAGCAGTACTTC. The whole variable domain, filled in from reference TRBV5-6 and TRBJ2-7, reads DAGVTQSPTHLIKTRGQQVTLRCSPKSGHDTVSWYQQALGQGPQFIFQYYEEEERQRGNFPDRFSGHQFPNYSSELNVNALLLGDSALYLCASSLVTNGVYEQYFGPGTRLTVT.

This clonotype was counted at least ten times. The chain uses TRBV28 and TRBJ2-1; no clear D. The CDR3 has 12 residues. Germline CDR1 and CDR2: MDHEN and SYDVKM. Trimming took off 4 bases at V and 8 bases at J, with 9 bases between the two ends. DNA for the CDR3: TGTGCCAGCAGTTCCGTACTGGATGAGCAGTTCTTC. This encodes CASSSVLDEQFF.

This clonotype was observed once. The V and J genes are TRBV20-1 and TRBJ1-4; perhaps TRBD1 as D (5 bases). The V end was cut by 4 bases, the J end by 8 bases, with 20 bases between. The CDR3 consists of 15 residues. Looked up from germline, CDR1 is DFQATT and CDR2 is SNEGSKA (reference sequence). CDR3 residues: CSAIPLVGAEEKLFF. CDR3 sequence (DNA): TGCAGTGCTATACCTCTAGTCGGGGCGGAGGAAAAACTGTTTTTT.

This chain joins TRBV30 and TRBJ2-7; no clear D. CDR1 is GTSNPN and CDR2 is SVGIG in the germline V gene (reference sequence). Trimming removed 0 bases from V and 4 bases from J, with 7 bases in between. This CDR3 is built from 12 residues. Written as DNA, the CDR3 is TGTGCCTGGAGTGTAGATAGGTACGAGCAGTACTTC. Protein product: CAWSVDRYEQYF.

This clonotype was seen repeatedly, ten times or more. V usage is TRBV28 and J usage is TRBJ2-3; 8 nucleotides line up with TRBD1. Germline trimming cut 6 bases from V and 4 bases from J; bases unmatched to any gene: 9. Per germline, CDR1 MDHEN and CDR2 SYDVKM. The CDR3 covers 15 residues. Here the CDR3 reads CASRHRGRNADTQYF. The CDR3 DNA follows: TGTGCCAGCAGACACAGGGGGAGGAACGCAGATACGCAGTATTTT.

This clonotype has only a few counts. The chain recombines TRBV28 with TRBJ1-2; 10 bases line up with TRBD1. V lost 2 bases, J lost 6 bases, and 6 bases stayed unmatched. The CDR3 runs to 15 residues. Germline assignment: CDR1 MDHEN and CDR2 SYDVKM. CDR3 coding DNA: TGTGCCAGCAGTTTAGTCATCGGACAGGGGGATGGCTACACCTTC. Its translation is CASSLVIGQGDGYTF.

This clonotype has ten or more counts. The gene calls are TRBV6-1 and TRBJ2-3; 9 bases agree with TRBD2. Trimming took 2 bases from V and 2 from J; bases not matched to a gene: 8. Germline V CDR1 and CDR2: MNHNS, SASEGT. This CDR3 has 17 residues. The CDR3 spells CASSETKLAGITDTQYF. As DNA, the CDR3 is TGTGCCAGCAGTGAAACGAAACTAGCGGGTATCACAGATACGCAGTATTTT.

This clonotype showed up many times. The chain uses TRBV7-9 and TRBJ2-2; 8 nucleotides line up with TRBD2. The CDR3 sequence is 16 residues long. V was clipped by 5 bases and J by 1 base; unmatched bases: 6. Germline-derived CDR1 and CDR2 are SEHNR and FQNEAQ (reference sequence). Written as DNA, the CDR3 is TGTGCCAGCAGCCCCACTAGCGGAGAGAACACCGGGGAGCTGTTTTTT. Its translation: CASSPTSGENTGELFF.

This clonotype appeared many times. The V call is TRBV11-2, the J call TRBJ2-7; D assignment may be TRBD1 or TRBD2 (5 bases each). Per the germline V gene, CDR1 is SGHAT and CDR2 is FQNNGV. V was trimmed by 5 bases and J by 3 bases, leaving 17 bases between them. This CDR3 comprises 15 residues. The CDR3, as DNA: TGTGCCAGCAGCGTTACCGAGTCTGGGGGCTACGAGCAGTACTTC. It codes for CASSVTESGGYEQYF.

Only a few counts were recorded for this clonotype. The chain has TRBV20-1 and TRBJ1-3; 7 bases line up with TRBD1. Germline lookup yields CDR1 DFQATT and CDR2 SNEGSKA (reference sequence). The J segment lost 3 bases and the V segment lost 1 base, leaving 9 bases of the junction unmatched. The CDR3 runs 16 residues. The CDR3 coding sequence is TGCAGTGCTAGAGGACCCCGAACAGGGGATGGAAACACCATATATTTT. As protein: CSARGPRTGDGNTIYF.

At least ten counts were recorded for this clonotype. The V call is TRBV28, the J call TRBJ2-7; D is perhaps TRBD1 or TRBD2 (5 bases each). The CDR3 has 15 amino acids. Germline lookup yields CDR1 MDHEN and CDR2 SYDVKM. V lost 7 bases to trimming and J lost 0 bases, with 16 bases between them. DNA of the CDR3: TGTGCCAGCAACTATGGGGGTGGTGGCTCCTACGAGCAGTACTTC. Its protein product is CASNYGGGGSYEQYF.

This clonotype came up many times. The chain uses TRBV15 and TRBJ2-1; TRBD2 agrees at 8 bases. The CDR3 consists of 16 residues. CDR1 is LNHNV and CDR2 is YYDKDF in the germline V gene (reference sequence). V shed 1 base and J 4 bases; nucleotides not matched to a gene: 6. The CDR3 reads CATSRGTSGTYNEQFF. The CDR3 DNA reads TGTGCCACCAGCAGAGGTACTAGCGGAACTTACAATGAGCAGTTCTTC.

This clonotype was seen only a few times. CDR3 in DNA: TGCAGCGTTGAGAAGCGAGACAAAACTTTCTTT. Translation: CSVEKRDKTFF. This chain connects TRBV29-1 to TRBJ1-1; D gene ambiguous. The germline CDR1 and CDR2 sequences are SQVTM and ANQGSEA. V was trimmed by 3 bases and J by 12 bases, leaving 14 bases between them. This CDR3 is 11 amino acids long.

Details on this clonotype: The junction does not match germline at one end; this may be a read error. The chain recombines TRBV15 with TRBJ2-1; either TRBD1 or TRBD2 may fit D (7 bases each). The germline V gene encodes CDR1 LNHNV and CDR2 YYDKDF (reference sequence). The CDR3 consists of 16 residues. The CDR3 DNA is TGTGTCACCAGCAGAGGGGGGGGGACAGTCAACAATGAGCAGTTCTTC. It encodes CVTSRGGGTVNNEQFF.

This clonotype was observed a few times. The rearrangement links TRBV3-1 to TRBJ2-1; no reliable D call. The CDR3 is made up of 15 amino acids. Germline loops: CDR1 LGHDT, CDR2 YNNKEL (reference sequence). V was pared by 1 base and J by 3 bases, with 10 bases between. The CDR3 bases are TGTGCCAGCAGCCAAGCCCCCCCCGTCTACAATGAGCAGTTCTTC. Protein sequence: CASSQAPPVYNEQFF.

This clonotype has ten or more counts. V and J are TRBV3-1 and TRBJ2-1; TRBD2 agrees at 7 bases. This CDR3 has 15 amino acids. V shed 1 base and J 2 bases; nucleotides not matched to a gene: 2. The germline gives CDR1 LGHDT, CDR2 YNNKEL (reference sequence). The CDR3 DNA sequence: TGTGCCAGCAGCCAAGGAAGCGGGGCCTACAATGAGCAGTTCTTC. Its protein is CASSQGSGAYNEQFF.

This clonotype has at least ten counts. The chain joins TRBV6-2 or TRBV6-3 to TRBJ1-1; possible D gene TRBD1, 5 bases. Germline V gene sequence: CDR1 MNHEY, CDR2 SVGEGT. This CDR3 has 14 amino acids. The V end was cut by 4 bases, the J end by 3 bases, with 12 bases between. CDR3 in DNA: TGTGCCAGCAGTTGGTCACAAGGGGACACTGAAGCTTTCTTT. This codes for CASSWSQGDTEAFF.

This clonotype was seen more than once but under ten times. This chain links TRBV19 with TRBJ1-1; 8 bases are a match to TRBD1. There are 16 residues in the CDR3. The germline V gene has CDR1 LNHDA and CDR2 SQIVND (reference sequence). J gave up 0 bases and V 4 bases, and 7 bases lay outside the gene matches. CDR3 bases: TGTGCCAGTAGTACCCTCCGGACAGGGTTGAACACTGAAGCTTTCTTT. Its protein is CASSTLRTGLNTEAFF.

Ten or more counts support this clonotype. The chain recombines TRBV11-2 with TRBJ2-5, with D perhaps TRBD1 (5 bases). CDR1 and CDR2 (germline): SGHAT, FQNNGV. This CDR3 contains 14 residues. V lost 5 bases, J lost 5 bases, and 15 bases lay in between. Written as DNA, the CDR3 is TGTGCCAGCAGCCGACAGTTCCCCCCGGAGACCCAGTACTTC. Encoded protein: CASSRQFPPETQYF.

The V call is TRBV6-2 or TRBV6-3, the J call TRBJ2-1, with 8 positions matching TRBD2. The V gene end was trimmed by 6 bases and the J gene end by 6 bases; junction bases not matched to a gene: 10. Germline assignment: CDR1 MNHEY and CDR2 SVGEGT. CDR3 length: 15 residues. The CDR3 region has the DNA TGTGCCAGCAGGGTTTTAGCGGGACCCAGCAATGAGCAGTTCTTC. Translated: CASRVLAGPSNEQFF.

This clonotype was seen at least ten times. The J gene is TRBJ1-2, the V gene TRBV5-6; D call uncertain. Germline-derived CDR1 and CDR2 are SGHDT and YYEEEE. V gave up 1 base and J gave up 3 bases, with 4 bases separating them. This CDR3 region has 12 residues. CDR3 nucleotides: TGTGCCAGCAGCTTGCTCGACTATGGCTACACCTTC. It translates to CASSLLDYGYTF. The full variable domain, in which reference TRBV5-6 and TRBJ1-2 provide the parts outside the CDR3, is DAGVTQSPTHLIKTRGQQVTLRCSPKSGHDTVSWYQQALGQGPQFIFQYYEEEERQRGNFPDRFSGHQFPNYSSELNVNALLLGDSALYLCASSLLDYGYTFGSGTRLTVV.

The chain uses TRBV5-6 and TRBJ1-3; possible D gene TRBD1, 6 bases. Trimming cost V 5 bases and J 1 base, with 16 bases left between them. The CDR3 sequence is 16 residues long. Germline CDR1 is SGHDT and CDR2 is YYEEEE. CDR3 loop: CASRETGSGSGNTIYF. The CDR3 DNA reads as TGTGCCAGCAGGGAAACAGGGAGCGGTTCTGGAAACACCATATATTTT.

This clonotype was recorded at least ten times. The chain carries TRBV19 and TRBJ2-7; 7 bases match TRBD2. The trim removed 9 bases at V and 5 bases at J, leaving 7 bases unmatched. The germline CDR1 and CDR2 sequences are LNHDA and SQIVND (reference sequence). CDR3 length: 12 amino acids. The CDR3 DNA reads TGTGCCAGCAGCCCGGGAGGTAACGAGCAGTACTTC. It yields the protein CASSPGGNEQYF.

The table lists this clonotype with many counts. The chain recombines TRBV2 with TRBJ2-1; D is perhaps TRBD1 (7 bases). CDR1 and CDR2 (germline): SNHLY, FYNNEI. CDR3 size: 15 residues. Trimming removed 11 bases at V and 3 bases at J, with 20 bases between. The CDR3 here is CAVSIQGGDYNEQFF. The CDR3, as DNA: TGTGCCGTCAGTATCCAGGGGGGCGACTACAATGAGCAGTTCTTC.

This clonotype has ten or more counts. V gene TRBV20-1 combines with J gene TRBJ1-1; D possibly corresponds to TRBD1 (6 bases). CDR3 length: 15 amino acids. The V gene's germline CDR1 is DFQATT and CDR2 SNEGSKA (reference sequence). Trimming pared 1 base from V and 2 bases from J, leaving 14 bases between. CDR3 coding DNA: TGCAGTGCTAGAGGTGGGGGGCAAGGTAACACTGAAGCTTTCTTT. This translates into CSARGGGQGNTEAFF.